These 28 T cell receptor beta chains were sequenced from one sample in a study of CD8 T cells in ankylosing spondylitis. These receptors are not linked to any known antigen. TCRdb analysed the 5' RACE reads with MiXCR anew, one entry per CDR3 protein. In the table there are roughly 470,000 distinct CDR3 sequences, roughly 26% of which are singletons. Regarding the study as a whole: It appeared that ankylosing spondylitis blood was characterized by a TCR beta motif of several highly homologous variants.

Sequencing was done on a sample of blood, either unsorted or a sorted T cell fraction (not recorded which). Receptor source: a male donor with ankylosing spondylitis.

The chain employs TRBV19 and TRBJ1-5; D may be TRBD1 (5 bases). Per the germline V gene, CDR1 is LNHDA and CDR2 is SQIVND (reference sequence). V shed 5 bases and J shed 2 bases, with 10 bases lying between them. The CDR3 is 14 residues long. The CDR3 DNA reads as TGTGCCAGTAGTTCTGGAGGGGGCAATCAGCCCCAGCATTTT. Protein sequence: CASSSGGGNQPQHF.

The rearrangement joins TRBV7-2 to TRBJ2-3, with 9 bases aligning to TRBD1. The CDR3 length is 16 residues. Germline trimming cut 5 bases from V and 5 bases from J; bases unmatched to any gene: 11. Germline CDR1 and CDR2: SGHTA and FQGNSA. CDR3 coding DNA: TGTGCCAGCAGCCTTTCAGCGGGACAGGGCAAAGATACGCAGTATTTT. It translates to CASSLSAGQGKDTQYF.

This clonotype appeared a few times. CDR3 amino acids: CASSPQRGTYNEQFF. CDR3 coding DNA: TGTGCCAGCAGCCCTCAGCGGGGAACCTACAATGAGCAGTTCTTC. The chain links TRBV6-1 to TRBJ2-1; 7 bases are shared with TRBD2. This CDR3 has 15 residues. The germline gives CDR1 MNHNS, CDR2 SASEGT. With 6 bases clipped from V and 2 bases from J, the junction kept 7 bases outside the gene matches.

This clonotype came up a few times. This chain uses TRBV20-1 with TRBJ1-1; D unresolved. CDR1 is DFQATT and CDR2 is SNEGSKA in the germline V gene (reference sequence). V gave up 2 bases and J gave up 0 bases, with 4 bases separating them. The CDR3 sequence is 12 residues long. The DNA of the CDR3 is TGCAGTGCTAGATTTTTGAACACTGAAGCTTTCTTT. Its translation is CSARFLNTEAFF.

This clonotype occurred a few times. The V gene is TRBV24-1, the J gene TRBJ2-2; TRBD1 is a possible D gene (6 bases). The CDR3 is 17 residues long. CDR1 is KGHDR, CDR2 SFDVKD, per germline. The V end was cut by 4 bases, the J end by 6 bases, with 20 bases between. CDR3 sequence (DNA): TGTGCCACCAGTGAACCTGTAGGGACACCCAACGCCGGGGAGCTGTTTTTT. It specifies CATSEPVGTPNAGELFF.

The rearrangement links TRBV7-2 to TRBJ2-7; 12 positions agree with TRBD2. The length of the CDR3 is 15 residues. J gave up 5 bases and V 0 bases, and 2 bases lay outside the gene matches. From germline, CDR1 is SGHTA and CDR2 FQGNSA. The CDR3, as DNA: TGTGCCAGCAGCTTAGCCCTAGCGGGAGGGCACGAGCAGTACTTC. This codes for CASSLALAGGHEQYF. The full variable domain, rest sourced from reference TRBV7-2 and TRBJ2-7, is GAGVSQSPSNKVTEKGKDVELRCDPISGHTALYWYRQSLGQGLEFLIYFQGNSAPDKSGLPSDRFSAERTGGSVSTLTIQRTQQEDSAVYLCASSLALAGGHEQYFGPGTRLTVT.

V gene TRBV12-3 or TRBV12-4 combines with J gene TRBJ1-4, with D hard to call. The CDR3 has 14 amino acids. V was cut by 1 base and J by 8 bases, with 11 bases left in between. In DNA form, the CDR3 reads TGTGCCAGCAGTTTAGGGGCACGGTTGGAAAAACTGTTTTTT. Its protein product is CASSLGARLEKLFF.

Only a few counts were recorded for this clonotype. The chain employs TRBV20-1 and TRBJ2-2, with D unclear. The germline V gene has CDR1 DFQATT and CDR2 SNEGSKA (reference sequence). There are 15 residues in the CDR3. V was clipped by 3 bases and J by 6 bases, with 17 bases between them. DNA of the CDR3: TGCAGTGCTAGGCTGATCGGCAGCGACTCCGGGGAGCTGTTTTTT. This gives the protein CSARLIGSDSGELFF.

The rearrangement joins TRBV6-1 to TRBJ2-1; 8 bases agree with TRBD2. Germline CDR1 reads MNHNS; CDR2 reads SASEGT. Losses at the gene ends were 10 bases for V and 5 bases for J; bases not matched to a gene: 10. The CDR3 is 14 amino acids. CDR3 sequence (DNA): TGTGCCAACCGGGGGGGGCTACCAAACAATGAGCAGTTCTTC. Encoded protein: CANRGGLPNNEQFF.

This clonotype was detected only once. The chain combines TRBV24-1 with TRBJ1-3; D call uncertain. Trimming stripped 1 base from V and 7 bases from J, with 4 bases between. Germline CDR1 reads KGHDR; CDR2 reads SFDVKD. The CDR3 extends over 12 amino acids. Here the CDR3 reads CATSDFSNTIYF. CDR3 nucleotides: TGTGCCACCAGTGATTTTTCCAACACCATATATTTT.

With respect to this clonotype: Germline is not matched at one junction end, which may reflect a read error. This chain uses TRBV18 with TRBJ1-4; tentative D call: TRBD1 (5 bases). CDR1 and CDR2 from the germline V gene are KGHSH and LQKENI. The length of the CDR3 is 16 residues. CDR3 nucleotide sequence: TGTGCCAGCTCACTCGACCCGGGACGGCAGAATGAAAATCTGTTTTTT. This translates into CASSLDPGRQNENLFF.

This clonotype was detected a few times. The V and J genes are TRBV3-1 and TRBJ1-4; D might be TRBD1 (6 bases). Trimming pared 0 bases from V and 10 bases from J, leaving 18 bases between. Germline V gene lookup returns CDR1 LGHDT and CDR2 YNNKEL (reference sequence). This CDR3 spans 16 amino acids. In DNA form, the CDR3 reads TGTGCCAGCAGCCAAGAGTCGAAATGGGGGGCTCGAAAACTGTTTTTT. Protein product: CASSQESKWGARKLFF. Drawing the rest from reference TRBV3-1 and TRBJ1-4, the complete variable domain is DTAVSQTPKYLVTQMGNDKSIKCEQNLGHDTMYWYKQDSKKFLKIMFSYNNKELIINETVPNRFSPKSPDKAHLNLHINSLELGDSAVYFCASSQESKWGARKLFFGSGTQLSVL.

The chain carries TRBV12-3 or TRBV12-4 and TRBJ1-1, with D tentatively TRBD1 (5 bases). Trimming stripped 6 bases from V and 5 bases from J, with 16 bases between. The CDR3 spans 14 residues. In DNA, the CDR3 is TGTGCCAGCAGGGTTATGGGGGTGCGAACTGAAGCTTTCTTT. Its protein is CASRVMGVRTEAFF.

This clonotype was seen a few times. This chain links TRBV5-8 with TRBJ2-7; 9 nucleotides line up with TRBD1. The V gene's germline CDR1 is SGHTS and CDR2 YDEGEE. This CDR3 contains 13 residues. V lost 4 bases, J lost 6 bases, and 5 bases stayed unmatched. The CDR3 sequence is CASSGDRVVEQYV. CDR3 nucleotide sequence: TGTGCCAGCAGCGGGGACAGGGTGGTCGAGCAGTACGTC.

This clonotype was seen a handful of times. The rearrangement links TRBV4-2 to TRBJ2-2, with 10 bases lining up with TRBD1. The CDR3 length is 15 residues. Trimming took 4 bases from V and 5 from J; bases not matched to a gene: 4. Germline CDR1 LGHNA, CDR2 YNFKEQ. CDR3 in amino acids: CASSLRQGATGELFF. The CDR3 DNA is TGTGCCAGCAGCCTCCGACAGGGGGCAACCGGGGAGCTGTTTTTT.

The V call is TRBV7-2, the J call TRBJ2-7; no clear D gene. Germline loops: CDR1 SGHTA, CDR2 FQGNSA. The CDR3 contains 13 residues. Trimming removed 1 base from V and 3 bases from J, with 7 bases in between. CDR3: CASSLEYGYEQYF. The CDR3 DNA reads TGTGCCAGCAGCTTAGAATATGGCTACGAGCAGTACTTC.

The rearrangement uses TRBV14 and TRBJ2-1, with 8 bases lining up with TRBD2. Trimming took 1 base from V and 6 from J; bases not matched to a gene: 8. Germline CDR1 reads SGHDN; CDR2 reads FVKESK. The CDR3 covers 16 residues. The CDR3 nucleotides are TGTGCCAGCAGCCAAGTGTTCGGGAGGGCCCCCAATGAGCAGTTCTTC. It codes for CASSQVFGRAPNEQFF.

This clonotype came up a few times. The rearrangement uses TRBV12-3 or TRBV12-4 and TRBJ2-3; D not certain. V lost 7 bases and J lost 9, with 17 bases in between. This CDR3 spans 13 amino acids. The DNA of the CDR3 is TGTGCCAGCACCCAAGGACCGCCCCAGACGCAGTATTTT. As protein: CASTQGPPQTQYF.

This clonotype was seen a handful of times. J is TRBJ1-2 and V is TRBV7-2, with D possibly matching TRBD1 (6 bases). Trimming pared 3 bases from V and 3 bases from J, leaving 11 bases between. The CDR3 is 14 amino acids. Germline V CDR1 and CDR2: SGHTA, FQGNSA. The CDR3 DNA is TGTGCCAGCAGCTTCCTGACAGGTGACTATGGCTACACCTTC. This encodes CASSFLTGDYGYTF.

This clonotype was found a few times. V usage is TRBV6-1 and J usage is TRBJ2-3, with D unresolved. V was clipped by 7 bases and J by 0 bases, with 14 bases between them. The CDR3 contains 15 residues. The V gene's germline CDR1 is MNHNS and CDR2 SASEGT. The DNA for the CDR3 is TGTGCCAGCACCCCGAATCGAGAAAGCACAGATACGCAGTATTTT. Its translation: CASTPNRESTDTQYF.

This clonotype was picked up a small number of times. The chain couples TRBV12-3 or TRBV12-4 to TRBJ1-2; D is possibly TRBD1 (6 bases). This CDR3 region has 13 residues. The V end was cut by 2 bases, the J end by 6 bases, with 10 bases between. CDR3 sequence reads: CASSLQGWNGYTF. In DNA, the CDR3 is TGTGCCAGCAGTTTACAGGGGTGGAATGGCTACACCTTC.

This sequence joins TRBV5-6 and TRBJ1-4; no reliable D call. Trimming left V 4 bases short and J 11 bases short, with 9 bases between. Germline V lookup: CDR1 SGHDT, CDR2 YYEEEE. The length of the CDR3 is 11 residues. The CDR3 region has the DNA TGTGCCAGCAGCCATCGGGGTAAACTGTTTTTT. Translated, it gives CASSHRGKLFF.

The V gene is TRBV20-1, the J gene TRBJ2-3, with 9 bases identical to TRBD2. J gave up 0 bases and V 6 bases, and 4 bases lay outside the gene matches. Per germline, CDR1 DFQATT and CDR2 SNEGSKA (reference sequence). There are 14 residues in the CDR3. The CDR3 coding sequence is TGCAGTGCAATGCTAGCGGGAAGCACAGATACGCAGTATTTT. Translating gives CSAMLAGSTDTQYF.

V is TRBV27 and J is TRBJ2-7; TRBD2 agrees at 10 bases. Unmatched junction bases numbered 4, after V lost 5 bases and J lost 3 bases. The CDR3 contains 14 residues. Germline V lookup: CDR1 MNHEY, CDR2 SMNVEV (reference sequence). Written as DNA, the CDR3 is TGTGCCAGCAGTCCTAGCGGGAGACACTACGAGCAGTACTTC. It codes for CASSPSGRHYEQYF.

This clonotype was found a few times. In DNA form, the CDR3 reads TGTGCCAGCAGCTTAGCCGGGGACCTAACCAACAATCAGCCCCAGCATTTT. This sequence encodes CASSLAGDLTNNQPQHF. The chain couples TRBV7-8 to TRBJ1-5; TRBD1 might be the D (5 bases). Trimming took 0 bases from V and 3 from J, leaving 15 bases between them. Germline V gene data show CDR1 as SGHVS and CDR2 as FQNEAQ. This CDR3 is built from 17 residues.

CDR3 sequence reads: CATSDRRGAGTLRELFF. The CDR3 coding sequence is TGTGCCACCAGTGACCGGAGGGGGGCAGGGACTCTCCGGGAGCTGTTTTTT. This chain joins TRBV24-1 and TRBJ2-2; D possibly matches TRBD1 or TRBD2 (6 bases each). V was shortened by 4 bases and J by 9 bases, with 23 bases between the two germline ends. Germline V gene data show CDR1 as KGHDR and CDR2 as SFDVKD. This CDR3 comprises 17 residues.

The chain recombines TRBV5-5 with TRBJ2-7; TRBD2 matches at 12 bases. Unmatched junction bases numbered 5, after V lost 4 bases and J lost 3 bases. CDR3 length: 15 amino acids. The germline CDR1 and CDR2 sequences are SGHKS and YYEKEE (reference sequence). The CDR3 region has the DNA TGTGCCAGCAGCCGACTAGCGGGAGAAGGCTACGAGCAGTACGTC. This encodes CASSRLAGEGYEQYV.

This clonotype was counted only a few times. The V gene is TRBV3-1, the J gene TRBJ1-3; D ambiguous. CDR3 length equals 15 residues. V lost 3 bases and J 0 bases, leaving 9 bases between the germline ends. CDR1 is LGHDT and CDR2 is YNNKEL in the germline V gene (reference sequence). CDR3 protein: CASSHAAGSGNTIYF. The CDR3 DNA reads as TGTGCCAGCAGCCACGCCGCGGGCTCTGGAAACACCATATATTTT.